This entry lists 3 T cell receptor beta chains sequenced from one sample in a study of regulatory T cells in long-lasting Graves disease. Time point in this sample: newly diagnosed GD, antithyroid drugs for less than 3 months. Generation of the TCR library employed RNA extracted from PBMCs. iRepertoire HTBI primers and Arm-PCR of CDR3 regions built TCR beta libraries. TCRdb re-analysed the multiplex PCR reads in MiXCR, keeping a single row per CDR3 protein. The sample lists some 410,000 distinct CDR3 sequences, about a sixth occurring once. The same sample was also studied in work on T cells in Graves' hyperthyroidism and ophthalmopathy.

Sequenced here: peripheral blood mononuclear cells (PBMCs), sampled at new diagnosis, from a patient treated with antithyroid drugs. All receptors derive from a woman aged 25 to 39 with Graves disease.

This clonotype was seen many times. The rearrangement joins TRBV6-1 to TRBJ2-7; 11 bases fit TRBD2. The trim removed 8 bases at V and 3 bases at J, leaving 9 bases unmatched. The V gene's germline CDR1 is MNHNS and CDR2 SASEGT. This CDR3 is built from 15 residues. CDR3 sequence (DNA): TGTGCCAGCGGGTTACTAGCGGGAGTAAACTACGAGCAGTACTTC. Its translation is CASGLLAGVNYEQYF.

The chain employs TRBV12-3 or TRBV12-4 and TRBJ2-2; weak D call: TRBD1 (5 bases). Trimming took off 7 bases at V and 0 bases at J, with 9 bases between the two ends. This CDR3 has 14 residues. CDR3 protein: CASTSDTNTGELFF. CDR3 DNA sequence: TGTGCCAGCACCTCGGACACGAACACCGGGGAGCTGTTTTTT.

Concerning this clonotype: A far larger clone differs by one base, so this is likely a read error. This rearrangement joins TRBV19 to TRBJ2-5, with D tentatively TRBD1 (5 bases). The ends were cut back, 9 bases at V and 4 bases at J, with 18 bases in the middle. CDR1 and CDR2 (germline): LNHDA, SQIVND (reference sequence). This CDR3 is 14 amino acids long. Written as DNA, the CDR3 is TGTGCCAGCAGCTTAGGGGCAGTCGCAGAGACCCAGTACTTC. As protein: CASSLGAVAETQYF.